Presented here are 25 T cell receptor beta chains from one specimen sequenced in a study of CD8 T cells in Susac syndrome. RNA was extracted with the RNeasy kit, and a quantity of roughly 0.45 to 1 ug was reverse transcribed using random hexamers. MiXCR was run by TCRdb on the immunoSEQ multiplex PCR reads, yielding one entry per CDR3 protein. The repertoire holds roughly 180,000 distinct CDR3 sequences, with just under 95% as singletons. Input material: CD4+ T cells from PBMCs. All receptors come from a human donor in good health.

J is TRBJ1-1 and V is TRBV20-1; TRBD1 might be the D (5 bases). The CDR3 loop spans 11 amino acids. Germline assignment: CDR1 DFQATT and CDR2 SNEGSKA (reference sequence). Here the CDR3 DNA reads TGCATCGTCTTTCGGGGGGTAGAAGCTTTCTTT. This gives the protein CIVFRGVEAFF.

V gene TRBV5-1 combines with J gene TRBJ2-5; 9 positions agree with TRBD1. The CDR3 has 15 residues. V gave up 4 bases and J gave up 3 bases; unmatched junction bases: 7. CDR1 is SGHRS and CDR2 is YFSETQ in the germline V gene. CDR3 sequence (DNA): TGCGCCAGCAGCCTTGGGACAGGGAGAAAAGAGACCCAGTACTTC. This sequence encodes CASSLGTGRKETQYF.

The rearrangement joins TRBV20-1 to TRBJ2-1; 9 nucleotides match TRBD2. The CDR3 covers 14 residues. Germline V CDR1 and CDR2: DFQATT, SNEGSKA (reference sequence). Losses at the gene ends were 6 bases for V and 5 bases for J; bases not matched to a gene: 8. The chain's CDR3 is CSAVRTSVDNEQFF. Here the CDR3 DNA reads TGCAGTGCCGTAAGGACTAGCGTAGACAATGAGCAGTTCTTC.

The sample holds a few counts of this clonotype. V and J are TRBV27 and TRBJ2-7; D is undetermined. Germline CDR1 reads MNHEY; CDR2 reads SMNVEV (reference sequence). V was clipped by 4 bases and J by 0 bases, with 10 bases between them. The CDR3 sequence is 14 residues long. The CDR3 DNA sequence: TGTGCCAGCAGTTCTGGCAGGAGCTCCTACGAGCAGTACTTC. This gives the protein CASSSGRSSYEQYF.

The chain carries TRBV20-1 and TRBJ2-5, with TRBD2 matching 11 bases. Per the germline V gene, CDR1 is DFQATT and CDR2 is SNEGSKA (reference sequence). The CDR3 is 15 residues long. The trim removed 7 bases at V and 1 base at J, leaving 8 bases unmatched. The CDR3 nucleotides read TGCAGTGTTCAAAAGGGGACTAGCGGCCAAGAGACCCAGTACTTC. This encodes CSVQKGTSGQETQYF.

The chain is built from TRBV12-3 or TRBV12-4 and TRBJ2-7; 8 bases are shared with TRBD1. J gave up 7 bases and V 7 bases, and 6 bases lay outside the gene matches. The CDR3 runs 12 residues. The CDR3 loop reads CASTQGAGEQYF. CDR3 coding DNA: TGTGCCAGCACCCAGGGGGCGGGGGAGCAGTACTTC.

CDR3 residues: CASSLGGLREQFF. CDR3 coding DNA: TGTGCCAGCAGCTTGGGGGGACTACGGGAGCAGTTCTTC. The genes are TRBV5-4 and TRBJ2-1; 7 nucleotides line up with TRBD2. Germline assignment: CDR1 SGHNT and CDR2 YYREEE (reference sequence). CDR3 length: 13 residues. The V and J ends lost 0 bases and 10 bases, in that order; junction bases with no gene match: 4.

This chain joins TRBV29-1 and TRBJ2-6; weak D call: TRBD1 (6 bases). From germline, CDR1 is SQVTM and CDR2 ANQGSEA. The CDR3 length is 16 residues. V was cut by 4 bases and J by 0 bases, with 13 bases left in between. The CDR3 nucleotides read TGCAGCGTTGGGGACAAGGGTCTCTCTGGGGCCAACGTCCTGACTTTC. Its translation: CSVGDKGLSGANVLTF.

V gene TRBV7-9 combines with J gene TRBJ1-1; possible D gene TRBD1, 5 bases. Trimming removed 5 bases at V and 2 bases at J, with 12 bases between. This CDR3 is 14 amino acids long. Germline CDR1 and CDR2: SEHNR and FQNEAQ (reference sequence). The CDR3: CASSPARDNTEAFF. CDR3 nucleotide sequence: TGTGCCAGCAGCCCCGCCAGGGACAACACTGAAGCTTTCTTT.

The CDR3 nucleotides are TGCAGTGCTCCTGACAGGGATTATGGCTACACCTTC. Its translation is CSAPDRDYGYTF. The chain links TRBV20-1 to TRBJ1-2; 7 nucleotides align to TRBD1. Germline V gene sequence: CDR1 DFQATT, CDR2 SNEGSKA (reference sequence). The J segment lost 5 bases and the V segment lost 5 bases, leaving 5 bases of the junction unmatched. This CDR3 spans 12 amino acids.

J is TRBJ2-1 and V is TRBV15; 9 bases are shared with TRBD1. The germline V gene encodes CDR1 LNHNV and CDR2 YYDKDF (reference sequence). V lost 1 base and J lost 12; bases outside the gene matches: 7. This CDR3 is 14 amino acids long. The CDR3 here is CATSRAGQGFGQFF. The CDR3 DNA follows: TGTGCCACCAGCAGAGCAGGACAGGGGTTTGGGCAGTTCTTC.

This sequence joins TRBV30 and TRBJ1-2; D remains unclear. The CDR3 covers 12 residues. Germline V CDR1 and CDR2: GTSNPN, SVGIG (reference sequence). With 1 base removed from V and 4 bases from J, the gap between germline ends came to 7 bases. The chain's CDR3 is CAWSGGSYGYTF. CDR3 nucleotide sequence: TGTGCCTGGAGTGGCGGATCCTATGGCTACACCTTC.

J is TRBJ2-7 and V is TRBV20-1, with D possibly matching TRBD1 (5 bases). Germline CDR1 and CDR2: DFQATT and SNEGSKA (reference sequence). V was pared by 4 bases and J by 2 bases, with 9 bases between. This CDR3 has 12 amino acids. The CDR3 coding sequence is TGCAGTGCTACCCGACAGCCCTACGAGCAGTACTTC. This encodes CSATRQPYEQYF.

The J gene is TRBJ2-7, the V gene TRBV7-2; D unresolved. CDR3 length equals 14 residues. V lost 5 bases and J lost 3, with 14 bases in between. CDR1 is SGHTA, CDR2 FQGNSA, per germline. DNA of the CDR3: TGTGCCAGCAGCATCGGAATGATGAGCTACGAGCAGTACTTC. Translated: CASSIGMMSYEQYF.

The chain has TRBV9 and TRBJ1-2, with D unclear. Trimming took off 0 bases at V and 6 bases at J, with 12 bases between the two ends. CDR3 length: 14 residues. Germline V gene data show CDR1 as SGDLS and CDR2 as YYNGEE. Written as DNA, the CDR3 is TGTGCCAGCAGCGTAGCTACGGAAACCGATGGCTACACCTTC. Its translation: CASSVATETDGYTF.

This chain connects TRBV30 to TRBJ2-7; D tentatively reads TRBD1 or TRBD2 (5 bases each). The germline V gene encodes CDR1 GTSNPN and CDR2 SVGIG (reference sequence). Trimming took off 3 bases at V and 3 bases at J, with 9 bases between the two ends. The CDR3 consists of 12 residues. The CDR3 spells CAWRGTVYEQYF. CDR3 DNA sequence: TGTGCCTGGAGGGGGACCGTCTACGAGCAGTACTTC.

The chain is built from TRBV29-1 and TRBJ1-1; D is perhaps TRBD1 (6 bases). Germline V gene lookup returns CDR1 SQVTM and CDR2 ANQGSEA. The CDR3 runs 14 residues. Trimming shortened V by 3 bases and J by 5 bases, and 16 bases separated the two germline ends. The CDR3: CSVEVTGSGTEAFF. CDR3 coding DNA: TGCAGCGTTGAGGTAACAGGGTCAGGAACTGAAGCTTTCTTT.

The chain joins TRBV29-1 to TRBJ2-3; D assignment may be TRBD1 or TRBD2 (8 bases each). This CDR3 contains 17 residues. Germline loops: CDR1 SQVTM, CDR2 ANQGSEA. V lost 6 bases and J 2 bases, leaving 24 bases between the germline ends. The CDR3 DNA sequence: TGCAGCGTCCTAACTGGGGCGGGGGGACAGGCCACAGATACGCAGTATTTT. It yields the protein CSVLTGAGGQATDTQYF.

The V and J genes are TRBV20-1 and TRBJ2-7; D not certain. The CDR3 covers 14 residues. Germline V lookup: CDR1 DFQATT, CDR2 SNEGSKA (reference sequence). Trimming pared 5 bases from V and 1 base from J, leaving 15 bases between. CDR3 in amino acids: CSAGSGSESYEQYF. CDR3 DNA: TGCAGTGCTGGCTCGGGCTCCGAATCCTACGAGCAGTACTTC.

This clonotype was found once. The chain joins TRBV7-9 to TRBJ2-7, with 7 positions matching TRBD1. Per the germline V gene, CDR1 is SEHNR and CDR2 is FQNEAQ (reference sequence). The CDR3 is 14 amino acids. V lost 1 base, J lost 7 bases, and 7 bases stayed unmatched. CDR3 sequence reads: CASSLEGAVNEQYF. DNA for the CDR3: TGTGCCAGCAGCTTAGAGGGGGCGGTAAATGAGCAGTACTTC.

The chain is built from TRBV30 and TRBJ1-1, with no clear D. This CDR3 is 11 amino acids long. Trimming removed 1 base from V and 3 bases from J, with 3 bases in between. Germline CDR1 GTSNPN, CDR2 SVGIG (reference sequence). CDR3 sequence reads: CAWSEDTEAFF. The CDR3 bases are TGTGCCTGGAGTGAAGACACTGAAGCTTTCTTT.

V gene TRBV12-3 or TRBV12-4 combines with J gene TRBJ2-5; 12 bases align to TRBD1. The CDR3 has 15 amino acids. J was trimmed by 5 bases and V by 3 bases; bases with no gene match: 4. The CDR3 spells CASSLGQGAEETQYF. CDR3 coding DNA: TGTGCCAGCAGTTTGGGACAGGGGGCGGAGGAGACCCAGTACTTC.

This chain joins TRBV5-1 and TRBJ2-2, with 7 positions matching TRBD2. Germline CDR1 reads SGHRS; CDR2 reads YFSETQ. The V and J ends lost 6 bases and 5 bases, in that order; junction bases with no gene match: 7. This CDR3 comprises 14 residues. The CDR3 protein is CASKAGVETGELFF. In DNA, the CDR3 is TGCGCCAGCAAGGCGGGAGTCGAAACCGGGGAGCTGTTTTTT.

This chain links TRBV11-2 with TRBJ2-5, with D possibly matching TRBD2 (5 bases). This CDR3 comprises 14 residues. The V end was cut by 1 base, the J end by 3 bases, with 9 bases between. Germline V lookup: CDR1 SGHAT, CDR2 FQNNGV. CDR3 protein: CASSLGVSEETQYF. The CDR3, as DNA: TGTGCCAGCAGCTTAGGGGTTAGCGAAGAGACCCAGTACTTC.

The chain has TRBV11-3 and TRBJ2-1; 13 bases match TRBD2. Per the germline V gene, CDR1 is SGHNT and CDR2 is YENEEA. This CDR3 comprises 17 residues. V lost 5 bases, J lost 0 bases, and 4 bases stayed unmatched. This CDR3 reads CASSRLAGGSSYNEQFF. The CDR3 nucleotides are TGTGCCAGCAGCCGACTAGCGGGGGGCAGCTCCTACAATGAGCAGTTCTTC. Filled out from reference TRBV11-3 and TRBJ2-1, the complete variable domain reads EAGVVQSPRYKIIEKKQPVAFWCNPISGHNTLYWYLQNLGQGPELLIRYENEEAVDDSQLPKDRFSAERLKGVDSTLKIQPAELGDSAVYLCASSRLAGGSSYNEQFFGPGTRLTVL.